The next 16 T cell receptor beta chains were all read from a single sample in a study of blood T cells in healthy people across ages. Using a J-beta primer mix together with a sample-barcoded 5' primer, a second PCR was run for roughly 7 to 11 cycles. TCRdb itself ran the 5' RACE reads through MiXCR, one entry per CDR3 protein. The table shows 550,000 to 800,000 distinct CDR3 sequences, with around 21% occurring only once. The sample consisted of blood. These receptors were collected from a man aged 65 to 85 in good health.

This clonotype was counted a few times. V usage is TRBV29-1 and J usage is TRBJ2-4; D gene uncertain. The CDR3 length is 15 residues. Trimming shortened V by 2 bases and J by 0 bases, and 11 bases separated the two germline ends. CDR1 and CDR2 (germline): SQVTM, ANQGSEA. The CDR3 bases are TGCAGCGTTGAATCAAGATACCTAGCCAAAAACATTCAGTACTTC. Translation: CSVESRYLAKNIQYF.

In this sample, this clonotype turned up many times. This chain links TRBV4-2 with TRBJ2-5, with TRBD2 matching over 7 bases. The J call may be wrong; the DNA end is better matched by TRBJ2-1. Germline V gives CDR1 LGHNA, CDR2 YNFKEQ. The CDR3 is 16 amino acids. CDR3 residues: CASSQGVGGPLNEQFF. CDR3 DNA: TGTGCCAGCAGCCAAGGTGTGGGAGGGCCTTTGAATGAGCAGTTCTTC.

The gene calls are TRBV7-9 and TRBJ2-4, with TRBD1 identical over 10 bases. The CDR3 loop spans 14 amino acids. In germline, CDR1 is SEHNR, CDR2 FQNEAQ (reference sequence). V was clipped by 6 bases and J by 5 bases; unmatched bases: 4. The CDR3 region is CASRPTGGENIQYF. For the CDR3, the DNA is TGTGCCAGCAGACCGACAGGGGGCGAAAACATTCAGTACTTC.

This clonotype was seen a handful of times. The genes are TRBV12-3 or TRBV12-4 and TRBJ2-5, with D unclear. The last part of the DNA fits TRBJ2-7 better; the J call may be wrong. The CDR3 runs 12 residues. CDR3 region: CASRALVDEQYF. CDR3 nucleotide sequence: TGTGCCAGCAGGGCACTGGTAGACGAGCAGTACTTC.

The chain is built from TRBV21-1 and TRBJ2-7; the D call of TRBD1 is as the table states it, not checked on the DNA. TRBV21-1 is annotated as a pseudogene. The CDR3 has 14 amino acids. The CDR3 DNA is TGTGCCGGCAGCTGCGGGGACCGACCCTACGAGCAGTACTTC. Translating it yields CAGSCGDRPYEQYF.

This chain uses TRBV28 with TRBJ2-5; unclear D gene. The J call is uncertain, as TRBJ2-1 better fits the DNA end. The length of the CDR3 is 13 residues. From germline, CDR1 is MDHEN and CDR2 SYDVKM. CDR3 loop: CASSLLVSSEQFF. CDR3 DNA: TGTGCCAGCAGTCTGTTGGTTAGTAGTGAGCAGTTCTTC.

This clonotype was found a few times. The rearrangement joins TRBV28 to TRBJ2-5, with no clear D. V gave up 3 bases and J gave up 4 bases, with 9 bases separating them. The germline CDR1 and CDR2 sequences are MDHEN and SYDVKM. The CDR3 sequence is 13 residues long. Here the CDR3 reads CASSLKVPETQYF. The DNA of the CDR3 is TGTGCCAGCAGTTTGAAGGTCCCAGAGACCCAGTACTTC.

This chain uses TRBV5-1 with TRBJ1-1, with D uncertain. Germline loops: CDR1 SGHRS, CDR2 YFSETQ. V was trimmed by 6 bases and J by 1 base, leaving 10 bases between them. This CDR3 region has 13 residues. This CDR3 reads CASIFTENTEAFF. The CDR3 nucleotides read TGCGCCAGCATCTTCACAGAGAACACTGAAGCTTTCTTT.

The V call is TRBV9, the J call TRBJ2-5; the D is unclear. The germline V gene has CDR1 SGDLS and CDR2 YYNGEE. This CDR3 spans 13 amino acids. The V gene lost 4 bases and the J gene lost 11 bases, with 18 bases spanning the gap. CDR3 nucleotide sequence: TGTGCCAGCAGCTTCGGTCCCCTCGGAGAGCAGTACTTC. Its translation is CASSFGPLGEQYF.

The V gene is TRBV6-2 or TRBV6-3, the J gene TRBJ2-1, with 11 positions matching TRBD2. Germline CDR1 MNHEY, CDR2 SVGEGT. The CDR3 is 16 amino acids. The junction had 9 bases not matched to a gene; V was cut back by 5 bases and J by 6 bases. For the CDR3, the DNA is TGTGCCAGCAGTATTACTAGCGGGAGCCCTCTCAATGAGCAGTTCTTC. Protein: CASSITSGSPLNEQFF.

This clonotype appeared a few times. The gene calls are TRBV20-1 and TRBJ2-5; TRBD2 matches 7 bases. The CDR3 has 19 amino acids. Germline V lookup: CDR1 DFQATT, CDR2 SNEGSKA (reference sequence). Trimming cost V 5 bases and J 1 base; bases outside gene matches: 22. CDR3 sequence (DNA): TGCAGTGCTCCCCCTGGACTAGTAGGGAGGGCCTCGCTCCAAGAGACCCAGTACTTC. Its translation: CSAPPGLVGRASLQETQYF.

The gene calls are TRBV12-3 or TRBV12-4 and TRBJ2-2; D is uncertain. This CDR3 has 14 residues. Trimming removed 6 bases at V and 0 bases at J, with 8 bases between. This CDR3 is CASSPTANTGELFF. CDR3 in DNA: TGTGCCAGCAGCCCTACGGCGAACACCGGGGAGCTGTTTTTT.

This clonotype appeared a few times. CDR3 DNA sequence: TGTGCCAGCAGGCAACAGGGGGCGGATGAGCAGTTCTTC. Translating it yields CASRQQGADEQFF. The chain is built from TRBV28 and TRBJ2-5; 9 nucleotides line up with TRBD1. Matching the DNA end better, TRBJ2-1 makes the J call doubtful. This CDR3 has 13 amino acids. Germline CDR1 reads MDHEN; CDR2 reads SYDVKM.

The chain recombines TRBV3-1 with TRBJ2-5; D possibly uses TRBD1 or TRBD2 (5 bases each). Gene TRBJ2-7 matches the end of the DNA better, so the J call may be wrong. Germline V CDR1 and CDR2: LGHDT, YNNKEL (reference sequence). The CDR3 is 15 residues long. Here the CDR3 DNA reads TGTGCCAGCAGCCAAGTAGGGACGGGCCGATACGAGCAGTACTTC. It yields the protein CASSQVGTGRYEQYF.

V gene TRBV5-4 combines with J gene TRBJ2-2; 8 nucleotides match TRBD2. Germline CDR1 is SGHNT and CDR2 is YYREEE (reference sequence). The junction had 9 bases not matched to a gene; V was cut back by 4 bases and J by 4 bases. This CDR3 contains 16 residues. The CDR3 loop reads CASSARTSRGTGELFF. Written as DNA, the CDR3 is TGTGCCAGCAGCGCCAGGACTAGCCGTGGCACCGGGGAGCTGTTTTTT.

This clonotype was counted a few times. The rearrangement links TRBV11-2 to TRBJ2-3; 8 nucleotides agree with TRBD2. The CDR3 is 16 residues long. The germline CDR1 and CDR2 sequences are SGHAT and FQNNGV. J gave up 0 bases and V 3 bases, and 5 bases lay outside the gene matches. The CDR3 region is CASSFTSGASTDTQYF. In DNA, the CDR3 is TGTGCCAGCAGCTTCACTAGCGGAGCTAGCACAGATACGCAGTATTTT.